Each of the 15 T cell receptor beta chains below was sequenced from the same sample in a study of siplizumab effects on memory and regulatory T cells (dated by TCRdb to the late 2010s). Cells in the mixed lymphocyte reaction were cultured together at 37 degrees C for five to seven days. Their target antigens are unknown. Libraries were prepared through the immunoSEQ multiplex PCR assay. TCRdb limited this immuneACCESS table to in-frame rearrangements with V and J called. A share of clones is missing; checked studies link under half to unresolved V genes, and the rest is unexplained. This sample holds over 2,500 clones; 45% to 50% were observed only once. The ten biggest clones cover about 5.1% of the sample. The sequenced sample was CFSE-low (dividing) CD4+ T cells sorted from an allogeneic mixed lymphocyte reaction. These receptors originate from a human donor in good health; the cells came from an allogeneic mixed lymphocyte reaction.

This clone came up a few times. V and J are TRBV5-1 and TRBJ2-3; 7 bases are a match to TRBD1. The CDR3 is 11 residues long. V lost 5 bases to trimming and J lost 10 bases; unmatched junction nucleotides: 4. Germline V gene lookup returns CDR1 SGHRS and CDR2 YFSETQ. Here the CDR3 reads CASRTGVAQYF. CDR3 nucleotides: TGCGCCAGCAGAACAGGGGTGGCGCAGTATTTT.

This chain joins TRBV11-3 and TRBJ2-1; TRBD1 is a possible D gene (5 bases). Trimming stripped 4 bases from V and 4 bases from J, with 17 bases between. Germline V gene data show CDR1 as SGHNT and CDR2 as YENEEA. CDR3 size: 16 residues. The CDR3, as DNA: TGTGCCAGCAGCTACCGACAGCGACCCTTATACAATGAGCAGTTCTTC. Its protein is CASSYRQRPLYNEQFF.

In this sample, this clone turned up once. This rearrangement joins TRBV5-1 to TRBJ1-5, with 7 bases that match TRBD1. Germline lookup yields CDR1 SGHRS and CDR2 YFSETQ. This CDR3 comprises 16 residues. V trimming: 0 bases; J trimming: 0 bases; junction bases outside the gene matches: 3. The CDR3 region has the DNA TGCGCCAGCAGCTTGGGGACAGGCGATAGCAATCAGCCCCAGCATTTT. Translation gives CASSLGTGDSNQPQHF.

V is TRBV6-5 and J is TRBJ2-2; 7 nucleotides match TRBD2. Germline CDR1 is MNHEY and CDR2 is SVGAGI. V lost 1 base to trimming and J lost 0 bases; unmatched junction nucleotides: 2. The CDR3 length is 16 residues. The DNA of the CDR3 is TGTGCCAGCAGTTACTGGGGGGGGTCGAACACCGGGGAGCTGTTTTTT. This encodes CASSYWGGSNTGELFF.

This clone was detected a few times. This chain joins TRBV20-1 and TRBJ2-7; D might be TRBD2 (5 bases). The CDR3 runs to 11 residues. V lost 7 bases and J 9 bases, leaving 16 bases between the germline ends. CDR1 and CDR2 from the germline V gene are DFQATT and SNEGSKA (reference sequence). The CDR3 DNA sequence: TGCAGTGGCGGGTCCAGAATGGCGCAGTACTTC. Translated, it gives CSGGSRMAQYF.

The chain employs TRBV11-3 and TRBJ1-3, with TRBD1 identical over 7 bases. The CDR3 runs to 16 residues. V shed 3 bases and J 0 bases; nucleotides not matched to a gene: 5. Germline-derived CDR1 and CDR2 are SGHNT and YENEEA. The CDR3 DNA is TGTGCCAGCAGCTTGGGACAGCCGAGCTCTGGAAACACCATATATTTT. This encodes CASSLGQPSSGNTIYF.

The table lists this clone with a count of one. The chain recombines TRBV6-5 with TRBJ1-6, with a possible D match to TRBD1 (5 bases). V was trimmed by 3 bases and J by 6 bases, leaving 12 bases between them. The CDR3 totals 15 residues. Germline V gene sequence: CDR1 MNHEY, CDR2 SVGAGI. CDR3 loop: CASSYSETVNSPLHF. The DNA of the CDR3 is TGTGCCAGCAGTTATTCGGAGACAGTTAATTCACCCCTCCACTTT.

The V call is TRBV7-8, the J call TRBJ1-2, with D possibly TRBD1 on 5 matching bases. Germline V gene data show CDR1 as SGHVS and CDR2 as FQNEAQ. V was cut by 1 base and J by 3 bases, with 9 bases left in between. This CDR3 is built from 14 residues. In DNA form, the CDR3 reads TGTGCCAGCAGCTTAGATGGGGGGGACTATGGCTACACCTTC. This gives the protein CASSLDGGDYGYTF.

This clone was seen a few times. J is TRBJ1-1 and V is TRBV2, with D hard to call. This CDR3 comprises 11 residues. Trimming cost V 4 bases and J 7 bases, with 7 bases left between them. Germline V gene data show CDR1 as SNHLY and CDR2 as FYNNEI. DNA for the CDR3: TGTGCCAGCAGTGTAGTACTTGAAGCTTTCTTT. Protein sequence: CASSVVLEAFF.

J is TRBJ2-5 and V is TRBV19, with 10 bases lining up with TRBD1. This CDR3 region has 16 residues. The germline V gene encodes CDR1 LNHDA and CDR2 SQIVND (reference sequence). The V gene end was trimmed by 6 bases and the J gene end by 5 bases; junction bases not matched to a gene: 12. CDR3 region: CASSKRTGGFYETQYF. The CDR3 coding sequence is TGTGCCAGTAGCAAAAGGACAGGGGGGTTTTACGAGACCCAGTACTTC.

The rearrangement links TRBV18 to TRBJ2-5, with D hard to call. Germline V gives CDR1 KGHSH, CDR2 LQKENI. The CDR3 has 13 amino acids. The V end lost 1 base, the J end lost 2 bases, and 5 bases lay between the germline ends. The CDR3 nucleotides read TGTGCCAGCTCACCACAAACACAAGAGACCCAGTACTTC. Encoded protein: CASSPQTQETQYF.

This clone occurred a few times. This rearrangement joins TRBV5-1 to TRBJ2-5, with D possibly matching TRBD1 (5 bases). The CDR3 has 11 residues. V lost 4 bases, J lost 5 bases, and 6 bases lay in between. CDR1 and CDR2 from the germline V gene are SGHRS and YFSETQ. This chain's CDR3 is CASSRQETQYF. In DNA, the CDR3 is TGCGCCAGCAGCCGACAGGAGACCCAGTACTTC.

The rearrangement joins TRBV7-9 to TRBJ2-2; possibly TRBD2 for D (6 bases). Germline assignment: CDR1 SEHNR and CDR2 FQNEAQ (reference sequence). V was trimmed by 5 bases and J by 6 bases, leaving 16 bases between them. The CDR3 contains 15 residues. The CDR3 protein is CASSPFGPSAGELFF. Written as DNA, the CDR3 is TGTGCCAGCAGCCCATTCGGGCCTAGCGCCGGGGAGCTGTTTTTT.

V usage is TRBV7-9 and J usage is TRBJ1-2; D is uncertain. V lost 11 bases, J lost 5 bases, and 18 bases lay in between. Looked up from germline, CDR1 is SEHNR and CDR2 is FQNEAQ (reference sequence). This CDR3 region has 13 residues. The CDR3 sequence: CALSARSGYGYTF. The CDR3 region has the DNA TGTGCCCTCAGCGCCAGGAGCGGGTATGGCTACACCTTC. Complete variable domain (other parts from reference TRBV7-9 and TRBJ1-2): DTGVSQNPRHKITKRGQNVTFRCDPISEHNRLYWYRQTLGQGPEFLTYFQNEAQLEKSRLLSDRFSAERPKGSFSTLEIQRTEQGDSAMYLCALSARSGYGYTFGSGTRLTVV.

V usage is TRBV7-2 and J usage is TRBJ2-5; D is tentatively TRBD1 or TRBD2 (6 bases each). CDR1 is SGHTA, CDR2 FQGNSA, per germline. This CDR3 has 14 residues. V was pared by 1 base and J by 5 bases, with 11 bases between. The CDR3 coding sequence is TGTGCCAGCAGCTTAGGGAGGGGGATGGAGACCCAGTACTTC. Translating gives CASSLGRGMETQYF.